What follows is one T cell receptor beta chain and its context. With 0 bases clipped from V and 2 bases from J, the junction kept 5 bases outside the gene matches. CDR1 and CDR2 from the germline V gene are SGHDT and YYEEEE. This CDR3 comprises 16 residues. This specimen belongs to a study of T cell changes during pregnancy in multiple sclerosis. The data were produced by immunoSEQ multiplex PCR, yet TCRdb's version contains in-frame clones alone and is incomplete. The table lists some 100,000 clones, approximately 92% of them singletons, with less than 2.5% in the top ten. Source: peripheral blood, taken after pregnancy. This receptor was obtained from a female donor with multiple sclerosis, enrolled in a pregnancy study. V is TRBV5-6 and J is TRBJ1-3; the match to TRBD1 covers 7 bases. The CDR3 is CASSLGTGQTGNTIYF. CDR3 DNA: TGTGCCAGCAGCTTGGGGACAGGACAGACTGGAAACACCATATATTTT.